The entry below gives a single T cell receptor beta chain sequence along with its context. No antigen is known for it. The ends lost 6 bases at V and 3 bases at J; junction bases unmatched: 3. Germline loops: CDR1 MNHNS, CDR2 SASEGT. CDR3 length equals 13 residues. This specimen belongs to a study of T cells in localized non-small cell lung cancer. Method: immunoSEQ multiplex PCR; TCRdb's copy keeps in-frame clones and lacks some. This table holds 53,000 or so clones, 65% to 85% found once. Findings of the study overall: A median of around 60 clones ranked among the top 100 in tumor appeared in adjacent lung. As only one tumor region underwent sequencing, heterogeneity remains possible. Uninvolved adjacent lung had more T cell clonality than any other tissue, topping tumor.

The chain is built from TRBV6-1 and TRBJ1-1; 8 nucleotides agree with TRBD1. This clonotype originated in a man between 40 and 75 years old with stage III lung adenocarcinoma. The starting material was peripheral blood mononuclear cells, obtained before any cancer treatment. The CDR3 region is CASRLQGDTEAFF. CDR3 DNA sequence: TGTGCCAGCAGACTACAGGGGGACACTGAAGCTTTCTTT.